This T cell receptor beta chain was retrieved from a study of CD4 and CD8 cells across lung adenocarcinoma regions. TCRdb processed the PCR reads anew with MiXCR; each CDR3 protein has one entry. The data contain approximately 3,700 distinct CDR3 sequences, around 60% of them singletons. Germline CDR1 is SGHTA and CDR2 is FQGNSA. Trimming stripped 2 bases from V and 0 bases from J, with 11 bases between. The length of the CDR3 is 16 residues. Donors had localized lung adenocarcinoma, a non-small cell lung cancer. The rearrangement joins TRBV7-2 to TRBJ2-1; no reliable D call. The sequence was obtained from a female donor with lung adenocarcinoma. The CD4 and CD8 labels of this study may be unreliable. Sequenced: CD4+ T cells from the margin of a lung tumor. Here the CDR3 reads CASSLYGPSSYNEQFF. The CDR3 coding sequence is TGTGCCAGCAGCTTATACGGGCCGAGCTCCTACAATGAGCAGTTCTTC.